What follows are 13 T cell receptor beta chains derived from one specimen sequenced in a study of human T cells and chemical hapten exposure. Time point noted: pre-sensitization, week 0. Treatment given: therapeutic diphenylcyclopropenone sensitization with weekly scalp DPC. A single record per CDR3 protein comes from TCRdb applying MiXCR to the RACE reads. The table has some 300,000 distinct CDR3 sequences, over 5% seen once. The sample consisted of whole blood, taken in connection with sensitization to the hapten diphenylcyclopropenone (DPC). These receptors were taken from a woman under 30 with alopecia areata. Some clones in this sample may be carry-over from other donors' samples.

The chain couples TRBV7-6 to TRBJ1-3; D remains ambiguous. Trimming shortened V by 4 bases and J by 4 bases, and 14 bases separated the two germline ends. The germline V gene encodes CDR1 SGHVS and CDR2 FNYEAQ. CDR3 size: 15 residues. The CDR3 spells CASSYGPLAGNTIYF. CDR3 in DNA: TGTGCCAGCAGCTACGGGCCGCTAGCAGGAAACACCATATATTTT.

The sample holds many counts of this clonotype. The CDR3 protein is CASPPGQSNLWSYTF. As DNA, the CDR3 is TGTGCCAGCCCTCCGGGACAATCAAACTTATGGAGCTACACCTTC. The rearrangement joins TRBV2 to TRBJ1-2; D possibly corresponds to TRBD1 (6 bases). This CDR3 is 15 amino acids long. CDR1 SNHLY and CDR2 FYNNEI come from the germline V gene. V was pared by 8 bases and J by 9 bases, with 25 bases between.

Here the CDR3 reads CAGNVGLTDTQYF. DNA of the CDR3: TGTGCCGGGAACGTAGGGTTGACAGATACGCAGTATTTT. The V and J genes are TRBV2 and TRBJ2-3; D gene uncertain. Trimming pared 11 bases from V and 3 bases from J, leaving 15 bases between. From germline, CDR1 is SNHLY and CDR2 FYNNEI. The CDR3 extends over 13 amino acids.

This clonotype was observed many times. This rearrangement joins TRBV6-2 or TRBV6-3 to TRBJ1-1, with D possibly being TRBD1 (5 bases). CDR3 length equals 15 residues. The V end was cut by 0 bases, the J end by 3 bases, with 11 bases between. CDR1 MNHEY and CDR2 SVGEGT come from the germline V gene. This CDR3 reads CASSYSGTYYTEAFF. The CDR3 region has the DNA TGTGCCAGCAGTTACTCCGGGACCTACTACACTGAAGCTTTCTTT.

This clonotype was observed a few times. This chain uses TRBV20-1 with TRBJ1-3, with TRBD1 matching over 7 bases. CDR3 length: 13 residues. CDR1 and CDR2 from the germline V gene are DFQATT and SNEGSKA (reference sequence). The V and J ends lost 6 bases and 2 bases, in that order; junction bases with no gene match: 4. The CDR3 sequence: CSAPTGTGNTIYF. DNA for the CDR3: TGCAGTGCCCCGACAGGGACTGGAAACACCATATATTTT.

This clonotype was picked up many times. J is TRBJ1-3 and V is TRBV7-9, with a tentative D call TRBD1 (5 bases). Germline lookup yields CDR1 SEHNR and CDR2 FQNEAQ (reference sequence). Trimming stripped 5 bases from V and 4 bases from J, with 9 bases between. The CDR3 is made up of 13 amino acids. DNA of the CDR3: TGTGCCAGCAGCCGGGGGGACGGAAACACCATATATTTT. It translates to CASSRGDGNTIYF.

This clonotype was seen a few times. This may arise from a read error, as a much more abundant clone is one base away. The V gene is TRBV6-5, the J gene TRBJ2-5; TRBD2 aligns across 8 bases. With 0 bases clipped from V and 3 bases from J, the junction kept 3 bases outside the gene matches. CDR1 and CDR2 from the germline V gene are MNHEY and SVGAGI. The CDR3 loop spans 15 amino acids. In DNA form, the CDR3 reads TGTGCCAGCAGTTACTCGAGTAGCGGGGAAGAGACCCAGTACTTC. Its protein product is CASSYSSSGEETQYF.

This clonotype was observed a few times. The rearrangement joins TRBV18 to TRBJ2-1, with no clear D. Germline V gene data show CDR1 as KGHSH and CDR2 as LQKENI. Trimming pared 2 bases from V and 5 bases from J, leaving 13 bases between. The CDR3 length is 15 residues. In DNA form, the CDR3 reads TGTGCCAGCTCACCAGGCGTTGGGGTCCACAATGAGCAGTTCTTC. Its translation: CASSPGVGVHNEQFF.

This clonotype was seen repeatedly, ten times or more. The chain uses TRBV6-5 and TRBJ2-7, with D possibly being TRBD2 (6 bases). V was pared by 2 bases and J by 3 bases, with 8 bases between. The CDR3 has 13 residues. Germline CDR1 is MNHEY and CDR2 is SVGAGI. The CDR3 DNA reads TGTGCCAGCAGTTACGGGGAGGACTACGAGCAGTACTTC. This translates into CASSYGEDYEQYF.

In this sample, this clonotype turned up many times. The V and J genes are TRBV3-1 and TRBJ2-3; 9 bases match TRBD1. V shed 3 bases and J 4 bases; nucleotides not matched to a gene: 5. CDR3 length: 15 amino acids. Germline V gives CDR1 LGHDT, CDR2 YNNKEL (reference sequence). The CDR3 DNA follows: TGTGCCAGCAGCCACGCGGACAGGGGACCAGATACGCAGTATTTT. Protein product: CASSHADRGPDTQYF.

This clonotype has just a few counts. V is TRBV5-1 and J is TRBJ2-3; no firm D call. Trimming pared 6 bases from V and 7 bases from J, leaving 12 bases between. CDR1 is SGHRS and CDR2 is YFSETQ in the germline V gene. The CDR3 contains 12 residues. This chain's CDR3 is CASKGEGYTQYF. In DNA form, the CDR3 reads TGCGCCAGCAAGGGCGAAGGGTATACGCAGTATTTT.

There are many counts of this clonotype. The rearrangement links TRBV24-1 to TRBJ1-1; tentative D call: TRBD1 (5 bases). This CDR3 region has 16 residues. Between the trimmed V and J ends, which lost 8 bases and 5 bases, there was a span of 23 bases. Germline assignment: CDR1 KGHDR and CDR2 SFDVKD. CDR3 nucleotides: TGTGCCACCACCCCCGGACGGGGGTCGGTTGATACTGAAGCTTTCTTT. The encoded protein is CATTPGRGSVDTEAFF.

This clonotype was picked up many times. The CDR3 DNA is TGCAGTGCCCTAGGGGCAGGGGGAAATACTGAAGCTTTCTTT. Encoded protein: CSALGAGGNTEAFF. The gene calls are TRBV20-1 and TRBJ1-1, with TRBD1 identical over 7 bases. The CDR3 totals 14 residues. Germline V gives CDR1 DFQATT, CDR2 SNEGSKA (reference sequence). V gave up 6 bases and J gave up 5 bases; unmatched junction bases: 12.